The 20 T cell receptor beta chains listed next were all sequenced from one sample in a study of immune evolution from preneoplasia to lung adenocarcinoma. Sequencing was performed with immunoSEQ multiplex PCR; in TCRdb, only in-frame clones are kept and a portion is missing. This table has about 8,600 clones, 77% appearing once. Sequencing was carried out using FFPE lung adenocarcinoma in situ tissue. The source of these receptors is a person aged 60 to 85 with lung adenocarcinoma.

The rearrangement links TRBV5-6 to TRBJ1-2; no reliable D call. The V and J ends lost 4 bases and 8 bases respectively, with 15 bases between them. The germline gives CDR1 SGHDT, CDR2 YYEEEE. CDR3 length equals 13 residues. The CDR3 bases are TGTGCCAGCAGCCTGAGGACGGACGAAGGCTACACCTTC. Its translation: CASSLRTDEGYTF. Together with reference TRBV5-6 and TRBJ1-2, the CDR3 gives the full variable domain: DAGVTQSPTHLIKTRGQQVTLRCSPKSGHDTVSWYQQALGQGPQFIFQYYEEEERQRGNFPDRFSGHQFPNYSSELNVNALLLGDSALYLCASSLRTDEGYTFGSGTRLTVV.

The chain couples TRBV7-9 to TRBJ2-3; D is undetermined. V was trimmed by 5 bases and J by 5 bases, leaving 11 bases between them. This CDR3 contains 13 residues. Germline V gives CDR1 SEHNR, CDR2 FQNEAQ (reference sequence). The CDR3 loop reads CASSPPPGDTQYF. The CDR3 DNA sequence: TGTGCCAGCAGCCCCCCCCCTGGAGATACGCAGTATTTT.

The V call is TRBV5-6, the J call TRBJ1-5, with a weak D call TRBD1 (5 bases). V was pared by 0 bases and J by 2 bases, with 9 bases between. Germline CDR1 SGHDT, CDR2 YYEEEE. The CDR3 is 15 amino acids. CDR3 in amino acids: CASSLGVGGNQPQHF. The CDR3 DNA is TGTGCCAGCAGCTTGGGTGTGGGGGGCAATCAGCCCCAGCATTTT.

This clone was detected a few times. The rearrangement uses TRBV6-5 and TRBJ1-2; D remains ambiguous. The CDR3 sequence is 13 residues long. Trimming removed 6 bases from V and 4 bases from J, with 12 bases in between. Germline loops: CDR1 MNHEY, CDR2 SVGAGI. DNA of the CDR3: TGTGCCAGCAGCCCGGGTGGCACCTATGGCTACACCTTC. This gives the protein CASSPGGTYGYTF.

The chain employs TRBV18 and TRBJ1-1; TRBD1 aligns across 7 bases. CDR1 and CDR2 from the germline V gene are KGHSH and LQKENI. J gave up 3 bases and V 8 bases, and 3 bases lay outside the gene matches. CDR3 length equals 12 residues. The CDR3 is CASNRGDTEAFF. The CDR3 region has the DNA TGTGCCAGCAACAGGGGTGACACTGAAGCTTTCTTT. Drawing the rest from reference TRBV18 and TRBJ1-1, the complete variable domain is NAGVMQNPRHLVRRRGQEARLRCSPMKGHSHVYWYRQLPEEGLKFMVYLQKENIIDESGMPKERFSAEFPKEGPSILRIQQVVRGDSAAYFCASNRGDTEAFFGQGTRLTVV.

The count of this clone is one. The chain combines TRBV10-3 with TRBJ1-2, with 9 bases identical to TRBD1. The CDR3 runs to 14 residues. Per the germline V gene, CDR1 is ENHRY and CDR2 is SYGVKD. With V trimmed by 4 bases and J by 8 bases, 8 bases remained unmatched. CDR3 sequence reads: CAISATGQGIGYTF. The DNA of the CDR3 is TGTGCCATCAGTGCGACGGGACAGGGTATAGGCTACACCTTC.

J is TRBJ2-1 and V is TRBV19; D not certain. CDR1 is LNHDA and CDR2 is SQIVND in the germline V gene (reference sequence). This CDR3 has 15 residues. V lost 5 bases and J lost 0, with 11 bases in between. CDR3: CASSWALYSYNEQFF. In DNA, the CDR3 is TGTGCCAGTAGTTGGGCCCTATACTCCTACAATGAGCAGTTCTTC. Variable domain in full (rest from reference TRBV19 and TRBJ2-1): DGGITQSPKYLFRKEGQNVTLSCEQNLNHDAMYWYRQDPGQGLRLIYYSQIVNDFQKGDIAEGYSVSREKKESFPLTVTSAQKNPTAFYLCASSWALYSYNEQFFGPGTRLTVL.

V usage is TRBV28 and J usage is TRBJ1-2, with a weak D call TRBD1 (5 bases). V was trimmed by 5 bases and J by 5 bases, leaving 18 bases between them. CDR3 length: 15 amino acids. Germline CDR1 and CDR2: MDHEN and SYDVKM. CDR3 amino acids: CASSLSRDLPYGYTF. The CDR3 DNA reads as TGTGCCAGCAGTCTGTCCAGGGACCTCCCATATGGCTACACCTTC.

This chain links TRBV5-5 with TRBJ2-5, with D perhaps assigned TRBD1 or TRBD2 (6 bases each). Per germline, CDR1 SGHKS and CDR2 YYEKEE (reference sequence). The V and J ends lost 0 bases and 2 bases respectively, with 11 bases between them. The CDR3 spans 15 residues. CDR3 coding DNA: TGTGCCAGCAGCTTGGATAGGGGGGCTCAAGAGACCCAGTACTTC. This codes for CASSLDRGAQETQYF.

Details on this clone: An end of the junction differs from the germline gene, which may be a read error. The chain combines TRBV7-9 with TRBJ1-2; D ambiguous. Germline V gives CDR1 SEHNR, CDR2 FQNEAQ (reference sequence). The CDR3 totals 13 residues. The CDR3 spells CASSLDPQPLSYF. CDR3 nucleotides: TGTGCCAGCAGCTTAGATCCACAGCCCCTATCCTACTTC.

About this clone: This sample includes further DNA sequences coding for the same CDR3. The chain has TRBV6-5 and TRBJ1-2, with D perhaps matching TRBD1 (5 bases). This CDR3 region has 13 residues. The germline CDR1 and CDR2 sequences are MNHEY and SVGAGI. The V end lost 6 bases, the J end lost 3 bases, and 11 bases lay between the germline ends. In DNA, the CDR3 is TGTGCCAGCAGCCCTGGGGGGGACTATGGCTACACCTTC. Translation: CASSPGGDYGYTF.

V is TRBV19 and J is TRBJ2-1; 9 nucleotides line up with TRBD1. Germline trimming cut 2 bases from V and 4 bases from J; bases unmatched to any gene: 3. The CDR3 totals 15 residues. From germline, CDR1 is LNHDA and CDR2 SQIVND (reference sequence). The CDR3 DNA sequence: TGTGCCAGTAGTATATTGGGACAGGGTTACAATGAGCAGTTCTTC. Translated: CASSILGQGYNEQFF.

The rearrangement uses TRBV20-1 and TRBJ2-5; no firm D call. The J call is uncertain, as TRBJ2-7 better fits the DNA end. CDR1 and CDR2 (germline): DFQATT, SNEGSKA (reference sequence). The CDR3 is made up of 11 amino acids. The chain's CDR3 is CSATRLHEQYF. Here the CDR3 DNA reads TGCAGTGCCACACGGCTCCACGAGCAGTACTTC.

The chain combines TRBV19 with TRBJ1-5; TRBD1 agrees at 9 bases. The germline V gene encodes CDR1 LNHDA and CDR2 SQIVND (reference sequence). The CDR3 has 17 amino acids. J was trimmed by 2 bases and V by 7 bases; bases with no gene match: 12. CDR3 loop: CASTGQGSRIGNQPQHF. CDR3 coding DNA: TGTGCCAGTACTGGACAGGGGTCCCGGATTGGCAATCAGCCCCAGCATTTT.

The chain carries TRBV27 and TRBJ1-5; maybe TRBD1 (6 bases). Per the germline V gene, CDR1 is MNHEY and CDR2 is SMNVEV (reference sequence). The CDR3 covers 17 residues. Between the trimmed V and J ends, which lost 2 bases and 0 bases, there was a span of 14 bases. In DNA, the CDR3 is TGTGCCAGCAGTTTAAGGTCGACAGGATATAGCAATCAGCCCCAGCATTTT. Protein sequence: CASSLRSTGYSNQPQHF.

The V call is TRBV10-3, the J call TRBJ2-1; the D gene is possibly TRBD1 (6 bases). Per germline, CDR1 ENHRY and CDR2 SYGVKD. V was clipped by 7 bases and J by 7 bases, with 17 bases between them. There are 14 residues in the CDR3. In DNA, the CDR3 is TGTGCCATCACCCCTGAGACAGGTGGGAATGAGCAGTTCTTC. Translation gives CAITPETGGNEQFF.

The V gene is TRBV25-1, the J gene TRBJ1-2; no clear D. CDR3 size: 13 residues. Per germline, CDR1 MGHDK and CDR2 SYGVNS. Trimming left V 5 bases short and J 0 bases short, with 7 bases between. CDR3 region: CASSQDANYGYTF. Here the CDR3 DNA reads TGTGCCAGCAGTCAGGACGCTAACTATGGCTACACCTTC.

The chain couples TRBV14 to TRBJ2-1, with unresolved D. The CDR3 consists of 16 residues. The V and J ends lost 4 bases and 0 bases respectively, with 13 bases between them. Germline V lookup: CDR1 SGHDN, CDR2 FVKESK. This chain's CDR3 is CASSPSGFRSYNEQFF. The CDR3 DNA is TGTGCCAGCAGCCCGTCCGGGTTCCGCTCCTACAATGAGCAGTTCTTC.

The genes are TRBV28 and TRBJ2-5; D ambiguous. With 7 bases removed from V and 2 bases from J, the gap between germline ends came to 11 bases. The CDR3 consists of 13 residues. Germline V gene sequence: CDR1 MDHEN, CDR2 SYDVKM. DNA for the CDR3: TGTGCCAGCATGGCGTTTTCGCAAGAGACCCAGTACTTC. This gives the protein CASMAFSQETQYF.

The chain couples TRBV7-9 to TRBJ2-7; unclear D gene. There are 12 residues in the CDR3. V was trimmed by 5 bases and J by 3 bases, leaving 8 bases between them. The germline V gene has CDR1 SEHNR and CDR2 FQNEAQ (reference sequence). In DNA, the CDR3 is TGTGCCAGCAGCGCCTGGGGCTACGAGCAGTACTTC. Its protein product is CASSAWGYEQYF. Supplemented by reference TRBV7-9 and TRBJ2-7, the full variable domain reads DTGVSQNPRHKITKRGQNVTFRCDPISEHNRLYWYRQTLGQGPEFLTYFQNEAQLEKSRLLSDRFSAERPKGSFSTLEIQRTEQGDSAMYLCASSAWGYEQYFGPGTRLTVT.